These 28 T cell receptor beta chains came from one sample sequenced in a study of blood T cell repertoires in COVID-19. Clones were read by immunoSEQ multiplex PCR, and TCRdb kept only the in-frame ones, dropping some. This sample has around 130,000 clones, with 80% to 90% found just once. Specimen: peripheral blood. These TCRs come from a woman between 45 and 60 years old with acute or convalescent COVID-19.

The chain has TRBV7-9 and TRBJ1-2; 7 bases are shared with TRBD1. Germline values: CDR1 SEHNR, CDR2 FQNEAQ (reference sequence). Trimming cost V 6 bases and J 8 bases; bases outside gene matches: 6. This CDR3 has 12 residues. CDR3 protein: CASSFTGDGYTF. CDR3 nucleotides: TGTGCCAGCAGTTTTACAGGGGACGGCTACACCTTC.

V gene TRBV7-2 combines with J gene TRBJ1-6; 9 nucleotides agree with TRBD1. The J segment lost 1 base and the V segment lost 4 bases, leaving 8 bases of the junction unmatched. The CDR3 is made up of 18 amino acids. The germline gives CDR1 SGHTA, CDR2 FQGNSA. The CDR3 sequence is CASSSTGGGRSYNSPLHF. The CDR3 DNA follows: TGTGCCAGCAGCTCCACAGGGGGCGGGCGTTCCTATAATTCACCCCTCCACTTT.

The chain recombines TRBV5-1 with TRBJ1-5; D not resolved. In germline, CDR1 is SGHRS, CDR2 YFSETQ. Trimming pared 0 bases from V and 1 base from J, leaving 5 bases between. This CDR3 is 14 amino acids long. CDR3 DNA sequence: TGCGCCAGCAGCTTGGCGGGGAGCAATCAGCCCCAGCATTTT. Encoded protein: CASSLAGSNQPQHF.

This chain connects TRBV7-9 to TRBJ2-2; 8 nucleotides match TRBD2. Germline values: CDR1 SEHNR, CDR2 FQNEAQ (reference sequence). Trimming cost V 3 bases and J 7 bases; bases outside gene matches: 13. This CDR3 comprises 17 residues. The CDR3 protein is CASSFPGRGGLSGELFF. CDR3 DNA sequence: TGTGCCAGCAGCTTCCCCGGTCGGGGGGGCCTCAGCGGGGAGCTGTTTTTT. Together with reference TRBV7-9 and TRBJ2-2, the CDR3 gives the full variable domain: DTGVSQNPRHKITKRGQNVTFRCDPISEHNRLYWYRQTLGQGPEFLTYFQNEAQLEKSRLLSDRFSAERPKGSFSTLEIQRTEQGDSAMYLCASSFPGRGGLSGELFFGEGSRLTVL.

This clone was detected only a few times. The chain has TRBV19 and TRBJ2-3, with D unresolved. The ends were cut back, 5 bases at V and 4 bases at J, with 10 bases in the middle. The CDR3 has 13 amino acids. Germline assignment: CDR1 LNHDA and CDR2 SQIVND (reference sequence). This chain's CDR3 is CASSGQVPDTQYF. The CDR3 coding sequence is TGTGCCAGTAGTGGGCAGGTCCCAGATACGCAGTATTTT.

The rearrangement links TRBV18 to TRBJ2-2; perhaps TRBD2 as D (5 bases). Trimming stripped 2 bases from V and 1 base from J, with 5 bases between. Germline lookup yields CDR1 KGHSH and CDR2 LQKENI. The CDR3 sequence is 14 residues long. This CDR3 reads CASSPAGNTGELFF. Here the CDR3 DNA reads TGTGCCAGCTCACCAGCGGGGAACACCGGGGAGCTGTTTTTT.

In this sample, this clone turned up a few times. This rearrangement joins TRBV10-3 to TRBJ1-2; 9 nucleotides match TRBD1. Germline V CDR1 and CDR2: ENHRY, SYGVKD. J was trimmed by 13 bases and V by 3 bases; bases with no gene match: 12. The CDR3 is 14 amino acids. This chain's CDR3 is CAISETTGTGPGTF. The CDR3 DNA follows: TGTGCCATCAGTGAAACCACCGGGACAGGGCCCGGCACCTTC.

The V and J genes are TRBV19 and TRBJ1-1; D gene unclear. V was clipped by 5 bases and J by 3 bases, with 13 bases between them. The CDR3 totals 14 residues. The germline CDR1 and CDR2 sequences are LNHDA and SQIVND (reference sequence). Here the CDR3 DNA reads TGTGCCAGTAGTCCCCCGAGGGCCCACACTGAAGCTTTCTTT. Residues: CASSPPRAHTEAFF.

This clone was detected a few times. The chain joins TRBV24-1 to TRBJ2-1; possibly TRBD2 for D (6 bases). Germline CDR1 reads KGHDR; CDR2 reads SFDVKD. Trimming took 2 bases from V and 8 from J, leaving 12 bases between them. The CDR3 covers 14 residues. CDR3: CATSDSSGSDEQFF. The CDR3 nucleotides are TGTGCCACCAGTGATTCAAGCGGGTCCGATGAGCAGTTCTTC.

This clone was seen a few times. The gene calls are TRBV5-4 and TRBJ1-1; D is perhaps TRBD1 (5 bases). This CDR3 has 15 residues. V lost 3 bases to trimming and J lost 4 bases, with 16 bases between them. Per germline, CDR1 SGHNT and CDR2 YYREEE (reference sequence). The CDR3 DNA is TGTGCCAGCAGCTCGGGGGATAGGGCGGCCACTGAAGCTTTCTTT. Translation: CASSSGDRAATEAFF.

This sequence joins TRBV28 and TRBJ1-2; possibly TRBD1 for D (5 bases). The germline V gene encodes CDR1 MDHEN and CDR2 SYDVKM. The CDR3 runs to 11 residues. The CDR3 loop reads CAIRDRGGYTF. Here the CDR3 DNA reads TGTGCTATCCGGGACCGGGGGGGCTACACCTTC.

The chain uses TRBV5-5 and TRBJ2-3; D is uncertain. V was shortened by 4 bases and J by 2 bases, with 14 bases between the two germline ends. This CDR3 has 15 amino acids. Germline V gene sequence: CDR1 SGHKS, CDR2 YYEKEE (reference sequence). The CDR3 reads CASSLHGQDTDTQYF. CDR3 bases: TGTGCCAGCAGCCTCCATGGGCAAGACACAGATACGCAGTATTTT.

The chain is built from TRBV15 and TRBJ2-1; 11 bases fit TRBD1. The CDR3 sequence is 13 residues long. Germline V gene sequence: CDR1 LNHNV, CDR2 YYDKDF (reference sequence). The V segment lost 8 bases and the J segment 7 bases; nucleotides outside the gene matches: 4. In DNA, the CDR3 is TGTGCCACCGGACAGGGGGCGCGAAATGAGCAGTTCTTC. Translated: CATGQGARNEQFF.

The chain is built from TRBV24-1 and TRBJ2-3, with D uncertain. This CDR3 spans 15 amino acids. Per germline, CDR1 KGHDR and CDR2 SFDVKD. The ends were cut back, 0 bases at V and 1 base at J, with 7 bases in the middle. The CDR3 DNA follows: TGTGCCACCAGTGATTTGCGTGGCCGCACAGATACGCAGTATTTT. This codes for CATSDLRGRTDTQYF.

The genes are TRBV18 and TRBJ1-2, with no clear D. Trimming pared 1 base from V and 2 bases from J, leaving 14 bases between. The CDR3 totals 16 residues. Germline loops: CDR1 KGHSH, CDR2 LQKENI. The CDR3 loop is CASSPLYSQSNYGYTF. In nucleotides, the CDR3 is TGTGCCAGCTCACCACTGTACAGCCAATCGAACTATGGCTACACCTTC.

The chain has TRBV30 and TRBJ1-5; D might be TRBD1 (6 bases). CDR3 size: 13 residues. Germline CDR1 GTSNPN, CDR2 SVGIG (reference sequence). Trimming stripped 4 bases from V and 1 base from J, with 8 bases between. CDR3 protein: CAWTGQSNQPQHF. For the CDR3, the DNA is TGTGCCTGGACCGGACAGAGCAATCAGCCCCAGCATTTT. Full variable domain (rest looked up from reference TRBV30 and TRBJ1-5): SQTIHQWPATLVQPVGSPLSLECTVEGTSNPNLYWYRQAAGRGLQLLFYSVGIGQISSEVPQNLSASRPQDRQFILSSKKLLLSDSGFYLCAWTGQSNQPQHFGDGTRLSIL.

The genes are TRBV6-6 and TRBJ1-1, with TRBD1 identical over 7 bases. The CDR3 sequence is 14 residues long. V was clipped by 5 bases and J by 3 bases; unmatched bases: 6. Germline CDR1 MNHNY, CDR2 SVGAGI (reference sequence). As DNA, the CDR3 is TGTGCCAGCAGTCCGACAGGGACGGACACTGAAGCTTTCTTT. Translating gives CASSPTGTDTEAFF.

The chain is built from TRBV5-1 and TRBJ1-1; a possible D gene is TRBD1 (6 bases). This CDR3 has 16 amino acids. CDR1 and CDR2 from the germline V gene are SGHRS and YFSETQ. The V gene lost 2 bases and the J gene lost 0 bases, with 14 bases spanning the gap. CDR3 in amino acids: CASSFGQGIMNTEAFF. The CDR3 nucleotides read TGCGCCAGCAGCTTTGGTCAGGGGATCATGAACACTGAAGCTTTCTTT.

The V gene is TRBV2, the J gene TRBJ1-4; TRBD1 matches 7 bases. The CDR3 spans 12 residues. CDR1 and CDR2 from the germline V gene are SNHLY and FYNNEI. Trimming cost V 6 bases and J 7 bases; bases outside gene matches: 2. CDR3: CASRGQSEKLFF. The DNA of the CDR3 is TGTGCCAGCAGGGGACAGAGTGAAAAACTGTTTTTT.

The V call is TRBV6-5, the J call TRBJ1-2, with D possibly matching TRBD1 (5 bases). The CDR3 extends over 13 amino acids. The germline V gene has CDR1 MNHEY and CDR2 SVGAGI. Between the trimmed V and J ends, which lost 2 bases and 7 bases, there was a span of 11 bases. CDR3 region: CASSYPGESGYTF. CDR3 nucleotide sequence: TGTGCCAGCAGTTACCCGGGGGAGAGTGGCTACACCTTC.

This rearrangement joins TRBV11-2 to TRBJ1-3; TRBD1 agrees at 7 bases. CDR1 is SGHAT and CDR2 is FQNNGV in the germline V gene. The CDR3 has 18 amino acids. Trimming cost V 2 bases and J 0 bases; bases outside gene matches: 10. CDR3: CASSLRQGGVVSGNTIYF. In DNA, the CDR3 is TGTGCCAGCAGCTTACGGCAGGGGGGCGTCGTCTCTGGAAACACCATATATTTT. Filled out from reference TRBV11-2 and TRBJ1-3, the complete variable domain reads EAGVAQSPRYKIIEKRQSVAFWCNPISGHATLYWYQQILGQGPKLLIQFQNNGVVDDSQLPKDRFSAERLKGVDSTLKIQPAKLEDSAVYLCASSLRQGGVVSGNTIYFGEGSWLTVV.

The V and J genes are TRBV29-1 and TRBJ2-7, with D possibly TRBD1 on 5 matching bases. The CDR3 has 12 residues. The V end lost 2 bases, the J end lost 4 bases, and 9 bases lay between the germline ends. Germline CDR1 reads SQVTM; CDR2 reads ANQGSEA. The CDR3 DNA is TGCAGCGTTGAAAGGGGTCCGTACGAGCAGTACTTC. It specifies CSVERGPYEQYF.

The rearrangement joins TRBV7-2 to TRBJ2-7, with 8 bases that match TRBD2. The CDR3 has 15 amino acids. V was pared by 1 base and J by 3 bases, with 5 bases of the junction left unmatched. Germline CDR1 SGHTA, CDR2 FQGNSA. The DNA for the CDR3 is TGTGCCAGCAGCTTAGGGGCGGGAGGTGTCTACGAGCAGTACTTC. Its translation: CASSLGAGGVYEQYF.

This clone showed up just once. This sequence joins TRBV12-3 or TRBV12-4 and TRBJ2-7, with a tentative D call TRBD2 (5 bases). The CDR3 sequence is 11 residues long. V gave up 8 bases and J gave up 7 bases, with 12 bases separating them. DNA of the CDR3: TGTGCCAGCCGGGGTAGAGGGGAGCAGTACTTC. Translating gives CASRGRGEQYF.

Notes on this clone: The identical CDR3 is also encoded by other nucleotide sequences in the sample. The CDR3 region is CASSLGDRSTDTQYF. CDR3 DNA sequence: TGTGCCAGCAGCCTCGGGGACAGAAGCACAGATACGCAGTATTTT. The chain combines TRBV11-3 with TRBJ2-3, with 7 nucleotides matching TRBD1. The junction had 5 bases not matched to a gene; V was cut back by 5 bases and J by 0 bases. The CDR3 contains 15 residues. Germline lookup yields CDR1 SGHNT and CDR2 YENEEA.

The CDR3 DNA follows: TGTGCCAGCAGCGTAGGGGTCAGTAATGACCGGGATGAAAAACTGTTTTTT. Amino acids: CASSVGVSNDRDEKLFF. This chain uses TRBV9 with TRBJ1-4; D not resolved. From germline, CDR1 is SGDLS and CDR2 YYNGEE. This CDR3 is built from 17 residues. V lost 0 bases, J lost 6 bases, and 18 bases lay in between.

The rearrangement links TRBV7-2 to TRBJ1-6; TRBD1 is a possible D gene (5 bases). V lost 5 bases, J lost 9 bases, and 17 bases lay in between. The CDR3 loop spans 15 amino acids. The germline gives CDR1 SGHTA, CDR2 FQGNSA. This CDR3 reads CASSPIAQVGSPLHF. CDR3 nucleotides: TGTGCCAGCAGCCCCATCGCACAGGTCGGTTCACCCCTCCACTTT.

The chain couples TRBV11-3 to TRBJ1-5, with 10 bases lining up with TRBD1. Germline loops: CDR1 SGHNT, CDR2 YENEEA. Trimming at V came to 5 bases and at J to 4 bases, leaving 8 bases not matched to a gene. This CDR3 has 16 amino acids. This CDR3 reads CASSPPRDRGNQPQHF. The CDR3 DNA is TGTGCCAGCAGCCCTCCTCGGGACAGGGGTAATCAGCCCCAGCATTTT.